This T cell receptor (beta chain) was observed in a study of human T cells and chemical hapten exposure. For the study at large: Alopecia universalis, totalis or areata was present in patients who were mostly female.

Time point denoted: patch test 2, 6 weeks after DPC sensitization. Indicated treatment: therapeutic diphenylcyclopropenone sensitization with weekly scalp DPC. Individual cDNA molecules had unique molecular identifiers attached to them by the library. MiXCR, applied by TCRdb to the RACE reads, yields one record per CDR3 protein. This sample has a few hundred thousand distinct CDR3 sequences, with more than 5% found just once. This CDR3 contains 15 residues. Losses at the gene ends were 6 bases for V and 6 bases for J; bases not matched to a gene: 12. Per germline, CDR1 MNHNY and CDR2 SVGAGI (reference sequence).

This TCR was recovered from a woman aged 18-29 years with alopecia areata. Some clones in this sample may be carry-over from other donors' samples. The chain combines TRBV6-6 with TRBJ2-3; 7 bases match TRBD1. Sequenced here: whole blood, sampled in connection with sensitization to the hapten diphenylcyclopropenone (DPC). CDR3 DNA: TGTGCCAGCAGCCAAGGGACAGTTCTAGGGGATACGCAGTATTTT. As protein: CASSQGTVLGDTQYF.